This T cell receptor (beta chain) was obtained from a study of cytomegalovirus exposure and HLA in healthy donors. Study results and caveats: The authors enumerated 180 or so TCR beta chains as linked to cytomegalovirus. An analysis was carried out at a later point. It showed that HLA-associated TCR beta chains were more clonally expanded than equally common non-associated chains.

V was shortened by 4 bases and J by 4 bases, with 9 bases between the two germline ends. The CDR3 length is 13 residues. The V gene's germline CDR1 is SGHRS and CDR2 YFSETQ. Researchers ran the PCR with 60 Vbeta and 13 Jbeta primers. Repertoires were generated with immunoSEQ multiplex PCR, while TCRdb's copy carries only in-frame clones and drops some. The table has around 160,000 clones, about 75% seen once. Points on this clone: What it binds is not known.

The sample was PBMCs. This TCR was recovered from a man aged 18 to 35 in good health and CMV-seropositive. The rearrangement joins TRBV5-1 to TRBJ1-3; D is unclear. The CDR3 DNA follows: TGCGCCAGCAGCGTAGACGGGGGAAACACCATATATTTT. Translated, it gives CASSVDGGNTIYF.